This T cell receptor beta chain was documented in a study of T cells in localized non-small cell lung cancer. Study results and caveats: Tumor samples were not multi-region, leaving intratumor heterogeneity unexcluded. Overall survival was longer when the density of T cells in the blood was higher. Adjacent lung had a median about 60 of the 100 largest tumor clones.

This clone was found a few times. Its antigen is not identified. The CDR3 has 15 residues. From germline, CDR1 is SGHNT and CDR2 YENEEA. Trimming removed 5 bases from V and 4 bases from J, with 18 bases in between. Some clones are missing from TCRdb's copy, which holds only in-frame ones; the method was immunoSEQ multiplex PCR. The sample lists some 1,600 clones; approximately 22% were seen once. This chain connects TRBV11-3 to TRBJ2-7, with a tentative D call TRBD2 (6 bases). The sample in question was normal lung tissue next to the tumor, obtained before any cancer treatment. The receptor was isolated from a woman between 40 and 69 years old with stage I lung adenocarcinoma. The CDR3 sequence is CASSPWAEGGYEQYF. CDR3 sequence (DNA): TGTGCCAGCAGCCCCTGGGCGGAAGGAGGGTACGAGCAGTACTTC.